Below, 27 T cell receptor beta chains from the same sample are listed, as sequenced in a study of tumor-infiltrating lymphocytes in primary liver carcinoma. With a constant-region primer, TCR beta cDNA was made from 450 to 550 ng of total RNA. TCR beta libraries came from three nested multiplex PCR rounds using slightly modified ARM-PCR. The study ran its first two PCR rounds for roughly 10 cycles each, using TRBV1-TRBV30 forward primers and a C-beta reverse primer. TCRdb re-derived calls from the multiplex PCR reads in MiXCR, one entry per CDR3 protein. This repertoire shows around 88,000 distinct CDR3 sequences, around 68% found once; its top ten account for approximately 30%. The tissue used was unsorted bulk material of about 17-33 mg. RNA and DNA were co-extracted from it with the AllPrep DNA/RNA mini kit. Sequencing was done on a sample of tumor-adjacent normal liver tissue. The receptor source for this set is a man aged 40-49 years with primary liver carcinoma and hepatitis B virus infection.

In the case of this clonotype: A much bigger clone sits one base away, suggesting this may be a read error. The CDR3 reads CASRGDQETQNF. CDR3 coding DNA: TGTGCCTCCAGAGGGGACCAGGAGACCCAGAACTTC. V is TRBV10-3 and J is TRBJ2-5; either TRBD1 or TRBD2 may supply D (5 bases each). The CDR3 spans 12 residues. Germline loops: CDR1 ENHRY, CDR2 SYGVKD.

This clonotype was seen repeatedly, ten times or more. The CDR3 here is CASSEPETGETEAFF. In nucleotides, the CDR3 is TGCGCCAGCAGCGAACCCGAGACAGGGGAAACTGAAGCTTTCTTT. V and J are TRBV4-1 and TRBJ1-1; the match to TRBD1 covers 8 bases. The length of the CDR3 is 15 residues. Germline V gene sequence: CDR1 MGHRA, CDR2 YSYEKL. V was pared by 5 bases and J by 5 bases, with 10 bases of the junction left unmatched.

To note about this clonotype: One end of the junction is discordant with germline, which a read error may explain. The chain recombines TRBV4-2 with TRBJ2-1, with 9 bases identical to TRBD2. This CDR3 comprises 16 residues. Germline V gene data show CDR1 as LGHNA and CDR2 as YNFKEQ. The CDR3 sequence: CASGTSRSATYNEQLF. The CDR3 DNA is TGTGCCAGCGGGACTAGCAGGAGCGCTACCTACAATGAGCAGCTCTTC.

As for this clonotype: A junction boundary mismatches the germline segment, possibly from a read error. The chain recombines TRBV11-3 with TRBJ2-3; TRBD1 matches 10 bases. This CDR3 region has 16 residues. CDR1 and CDR2 (germline): SGHNT, YENEEA. The CDR3 loop reads CASCGGGQGEADTQYF. For the CDR3, the DNA is TGTGCCAGTTGCGGAGGAGGACAGGGGGAGGCAGATACCCAGTATTTT. Full variable domain (rest looked up from reference TRBV11-3 and TRBJ2-3): EAGVVQSPRYKIIEKKQPVAFWCNPISGHNTLYWYLQNLGQGPELLIRYENEEAVDDSQLPKDRFSAERLKGVDSTLKIQPAELGDSAVYLCASCGGGQGEADTQYFGPGTRLTVL.

Of note for this clonotype: Its ends do not fully match the called genes, so a read error is possible. The V and J genes are TRBV11-2 and TRBJ2-1; either TRBD1 or TRBD2 may supply D (6 bases each). The germline CDR1 and CDR2 sequences are SGHAT and FQNNGV. The CDR3 has 17 amino acids. CDR3 protein: CASILVFFQGTHNEQFF. The CDR3 DNA follows: TGTGCCAGCATCTTAGTGTTCTTTCAGGGGACTCACAATGAGCAGTTCTTC. The whole variable domain, remainder taken from reference TRBV11-2 and TRBJ2-1, is EAGVAQSPRYKIIEKRQSVAFWCNPISGHATLYWYQQILGQGPKLLIQFQNNGVVDDSQLPKDRFSAERLKGVDSTLKIQPAKLEDSAVYLCASILVFFQGTHNEQFFGPGTRLTVL.

As for this clonotype: The junction shows a germline mismatch at one end, possibly a read error. This chain uses TRBV6-1 with TRBJ2-3; 7 nucleotides align to TRBD2. Germline CDR1 reads MNHNS; CDR2 reads SASEGT. The CDR3 loop spans 16 amino acids. The DNA of the CDR3 is TGCGAAGGCAGTCAATTAGCGGGTTTAACCACAGATACGCAGTATTTT. Translation: CEGSQLAGLTTDTQYF.

This clonotype has at least ten counts. Here the CDR3 reads CASTQRYNEQFF. CDR3 DNA sequence: TGTGCCAGCACTCAGCGGTACAATGAGCAGTTCTTC. The genes are TRBV28 and TRBJ2-1; a possible D gene is TRBD2 (5 bases). Trimming removed 7 bases from V and 4 bases from J, with 8 bases in between. This CDR3 is 12 amino acids long. CDR1 is MDHEN, CDR2 SYDVKM, per germline.

A word on this clonotype: Mismatch with germline at one junction end may stem from a read error. The chain carries TRBV11-2 and TRBJ2-1; D is ambiguous. The CDR3 is 16 amino acids. CDR1 and CDR2 (germline): SGHAT, FQNNGV. CDR3 bases: TGTGCCAGCAGCTTAGCATTTGCGCAATTGGGTAATGAGCAGCTATTC. This gives the protein CASSLAFAQLGNEQLF.

Comment on this clonotype: A read error may explain this, as a much larger clone is one base away. V usage is TRBV4-1 and J usage is TRBJ2-3, with no clear D. Germline V lookup: CDR1 MGHRA, CDR2 YSYEKL. The length of the CDR3 is 15 residues. The CDR3 spells CTSSQGPTTTDTQYF. DNA of the CDR3: TGCACCAGCAGCCAAGGTCCAACAACCACAGATACGCAGTATTTT.

Regarding this clonotype: One end of the junction varies from germline; a read error may be responsible. The J gene is TRBJ2-1, the V gene TRBV4-1; 10 bases align to TRBD2. Germline CDR1 reads MGHRA; CDR2 reads YSYEKL. The CDR3 consists of 16 residues. Here the CDR3 reads CAGSHAGTSVYNELFF. As DNA, the CDR3 is TGCGCCGGCAGCCATGCCGGGACTAGCGTCTACAATGAGCTGTTCTTC.

This clonotype is medium-sized in the sample. The chain recombines TRBV11-2 with TRBJ2-5; 7 bases fit TRBD1. Trimming took 5 bases from V and 2 from J; bases not matched to a gene: 2. Per the germline V gene, CDR1 is SGHAT and CDR2 is FQNNGV. This CDR3 has 13 residues. The CDR3 coding sequence is TGTGCCAGCAGCCTGGGACAGCAAGAGACCCAGTACTTC. Protein sequence: CASSLGQQETQYF.

On this clonotype itself: The junction departs from germline at one end; a sequencing error may be responsible. The J gene is TRBJ2-5, the V gene TRBV11-2, with TRBD2 matching over 7 bases. This CDR3 contains 16 residues. From germline, CDR1 is SGHAT and CDR2 FQNNGV. CDR3 residues: CASSLGGVGGPETQYF. The CDR3 DNA sequence: TGTGCTAGCAGCTTGGGAGGAGTGGGAGGGCCGGAGACCCAGTACTTC.

A note on this clonotype: The CDR3 does not end in the conserved phenylalanine or tryptophan, so this is likely a read error. The chain carries TRBV11-1 and TRBJ2-1, with 9 positions matching TRBD2. Germline assignment: CDR1 SGHAT and CDR2 FQDESV (reference sequence). There are 14 residues in the CDR3. The CDR3 region is CANSSSGNVRGQFS. In DNA, the CDR3 is TGTGCCAACAGCTCTAGCGGGAACGTAAGGGGGCAGTTCTCC.

Concerning this clonotype: Germline is not matched at one junction end, which may reflect a read error. This chain links TRBV11-2 with TRBJ2-2; D is possibly TRBD1 (9 bases). Germline V CDR1 and CDR2: SGHAT, FQNNGV. The CDR3 contains 18 residues. CDR3 amino acids: CASSLSYWDRERSGELFF. CDR3 DNA sequence: TGTGCCAGCAGCTTATCTTACTGGGACAGGGAGCGTAGCGGGGAGCTGTTTTTC.

This clonotype came up once. The chain recombines TRBV5-5 with TRBJ1-1; no clear D gene. CDR3 length: 14 amino acids. CDR1 SGHKS and CDR2 YYEKEE come from the germline V gene (reference sequence). V gave up 8 bases and J gave up 6 bases, with 20 bases separating them. The CDR3 DNA sequence: TGTGCCAGTAGTCCTATGGGGTCTTCCCCTGAAGCTTTCTTT. This encodes CASSPMGSSPEAFF.

This clonotype qualifies as medium-sized. The rearrangement joins TRBV11-2 to TRBJ2-5; TRBD2 might be the D (6 bases). V lost 5 bases and J 5 bases, leaving 9 bases between the germline ends. CDR3 length: 12 residues. Germline V gene lookup returns CDR1 SGHAT and CDR2 FQNNGV. CDR3 nucleotide sequence: TGTGCCAGCAGCGGGGGGTGGGAGACCCAGTACTTC. Amino acids: CASSGGWETQYF. The whole variable domain, remainder taken from reference TRBV11-2 and TRBJ2-5, is EAGVAQSPRYKIIEKRQSVAFWCNPISGHATLYWYQQILGQGPKLLIQFQNNGVVDDSQLPKDRFSAERLKGVDSTLKIQPAKLEDSAVYLCASSGGWETQYFGPGTRLLVL.

For this clonotype: Here the CDR3 omits its conserved ending phenylalanine or tryptophan, so a read error is the likely source. The V gene is TRBV29-1, the J gene TRBJ1-4; D unresolved. Germline V gene lookup returns CDR1 SQVTM and CDR2 ANQGSEA. The CDR3 loop spans 11 amino acids. The CDR3 region is CSVAKNEKLFL. The CDR3 DNA reads TGCAGTGTTGCTAAGAATGAAAAACTGTTTCTT.

Points on this clonotype: A much larger clone lies a single base off, so this may be a read error. The J gene is TRBJ2-5, the V gene TRBV4-1, with 7 bases that match TRBD2. Germline V CDR1 and CDR2: MGHRA, YSYEKL. The CDR3 has 16 amino acids. CDR3 coding DNA: TGCGCCAGCAGCCAAGTCCTGGGGGGGAACCAAGAGACCCAGTGCTTC. Translated, it gives CASSQVLGGNQETQCF.

This clonotype has only one observation. A much larger clone differs by one base, so this may be a read error. V usage is TRBV7-8 and J usage is TRBJ1-5, with TRBD1 as a possible D gene (6 bases). The CDR3 length is 16 residues. The germline gives CDR1 SGHVS, CDR2 FQNEAQ. In DNA form, the CDR3 reads TGTGTCAGCAGCCCGACAGGTTCCTATAGCAATCAGCCCCAGCATTTT. Translated: CVSSPTGSYSNQPQHF.

This clonotype occurred many times. The chain has TRBV10-3 and TRBJ1-4; D perhaps matches TRBD1 (6 bases). The V gene lost 6 bases and the J gene lost 4 bases, with 12 bases spanning the gap. The germline CDR1 and CDR2 sequences are ENHRY and SYGVKD. There are 14 residues in the CDR3. CDR3 region: CAISSGDGNEKLFF. In DNA, the CDR3 is TGTGCCATCAGCTCAGGGGACGGTAATGAAAAACTGTTTTTT.

Comment on this clonotype: A read error may explain this, as a much larger clone is one base away. The chain joins TRBV7-9 to TRBJ2-1; D remains unclear. Per germline, CDR1 SEHNR and CDR2 FQNEAQ (reference sequence). CDR3 length: 16 residues. The DNA of the CDR3 is TGTGCCAGCAGCTCTAGTGGGCCCCAGCAGTGGGCTGAGCAGTTATTC. It specifies CASSSSGPQQWAEQLF. The full variable domain, its missing parts supplied by reference TRBV7-9 and TRBJ2-1, is DTGVSQNPRHKITKRGQNVTFRCDPISEHNRLYWYRQTLGQGPEFLTYFQNEAQLEKSRLLSDRFSAERPKGSFSTLEIQRTEQGDSAMYLCASSSSGPQQWAEQLFGPGTRLTVL.

As concerns this clonotype: Just one base apart from a much larger clone, this may be a read error. The CDR3 loop is CTSSQDRGYEEYF. The CDR3 nucleotides are TGCACCAGCAGCCAAGATAGAGGATACGAGGAGTACTTC. The chain is built from TRBV1 and TRBJ2-7. TRBV1 is termed a pseudogene. This CDR3 region has 13 residues.

In its sample, this clonotype was seen once. The chain carries TRBV6-5 and TRBJ2-1; D is perhaps TRBD1 (6 bases). In germline, CDR1 is MNHEY, CDR2 SVGAGI. The V and J ends lost 7 bases and 8 bases respectively, with 15 bases between them. The CDR3 is 13 residues long. This CDR3 is CASIPTGNDEQFF. In DNA form, the CDR3 reads TGTGCCAGCATCCCAACAGGGAACGATGAGCAGTTCTTC.

The table lists this clonotype with a few counts. V gene TRBV18 combines with J gene TRBJ2-3; 9 positions agree with TRBD1. V was clipped by 3 bases and J by 6 bases; unmatched bases: 10. Germline CDR1 reads KGHSH; CDR2 reads LQKENI. The CDR3 spans 16 residues. The chain's CDR3 is CASSPKQGANTDTQYF. The CDR3 bases are TGTGCCAGCTCACCCAAACAGGGGGCGAACACGGATACGCAGTATTTT.

The table lists this clonotype with many counts. The rearrangement links TRBV12-3 or TRBV12-4 to TRBJ2-7; perhaps TRBD1 as D (5 bases). V was clipped by 6 bases and J by 0 bases, with 18 bases between them. This CDR3 is 16 amino acids long. This CDR3 is CASRAAQGSYSYEQYF. In nucleotides, the CDR3 is TGTGCCAGCAGGGCAGCCCAGGGTTCCTACTCCTACGAGCAGTACTTC.

For this clonotype: A much larger clonotype is one base distant, so this may be a read error. The V gene is TRBV11-2, the J gene TRBJ1-2; 12 nucleotides line up with TRBD1. V lost 8 bases to trimming and J lost 7 bases; unmatched junction nucleotides: 14. Per the germline V gene, CDR1 is SGHAT and CDR2 is FQNNGV. The CDR3 is 16 residues long. CDR3 bases: TGTGCCAGCGGCCCATTCGGGGGACAGGGGGCAGGTGGCTACACCTTC. Residues: CASGPFGGQGAGGYTF.

This rearrangement joins TRBV2 to TRBJ2-3; 9 nucleotides agree with TRBD2. The CDR3 has 17 residues. CDR1 and CDR2 (germline): SNHLY, FYNNEI. Trimming removed 2 bases from V and 3 bases from J; junction bases left unmatched: 9. The CDR3 is CASSERRVAGVTDTQYF. CDR3 sequence (DNA): TGTGCCAGCAGTGAAAGGAGGGTAGCGGGAGTGACAGATACGCAGTATTTT.